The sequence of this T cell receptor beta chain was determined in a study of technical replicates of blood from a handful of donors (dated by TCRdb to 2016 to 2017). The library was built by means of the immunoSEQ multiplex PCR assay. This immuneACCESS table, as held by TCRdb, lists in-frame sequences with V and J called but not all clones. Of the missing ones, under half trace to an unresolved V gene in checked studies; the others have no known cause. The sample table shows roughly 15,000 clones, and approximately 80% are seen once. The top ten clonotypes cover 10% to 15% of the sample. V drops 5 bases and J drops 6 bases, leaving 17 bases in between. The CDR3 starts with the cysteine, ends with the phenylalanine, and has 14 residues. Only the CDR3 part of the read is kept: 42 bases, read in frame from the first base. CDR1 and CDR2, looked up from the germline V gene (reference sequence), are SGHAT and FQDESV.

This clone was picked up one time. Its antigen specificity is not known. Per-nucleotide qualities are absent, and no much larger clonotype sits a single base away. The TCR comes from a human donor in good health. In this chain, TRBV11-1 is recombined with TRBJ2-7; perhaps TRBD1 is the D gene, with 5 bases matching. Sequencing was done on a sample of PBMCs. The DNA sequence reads TGTGCCAGCAGCGGGGCCCTTGTCGTAGGCGAGCAGTACTTC. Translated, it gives CASSGALVVGEQYF.